Sequencing of this T cell receptor (beta chain) was carried out in a study of blood T cell repertoires in COVID-19 (dated by TCRdb to the early 2020s). Regarding the complete study: Collaborator samples came from the United States, Italy and Spain and covered acute and convalescent phases of COVID-19. The prospective study material was composed of cDNA or gDNA derived from T cells, B-cell-depleted T cells, or PBMCs. The dataset comprised deeply sampled blood TCRbeta repertoires from subjects exposed to, actively infected with, or recovered from COVID-19. The repertoires were released in a freely available public database meant as a resource for research on the immune response to SARS-CoV-2. The samples were drawn from the first 160 participants of the ongoing ImmuneRACE study and from roughly 1,300 subjects provided by 6 global collaborators. Sample metadata almost always included a de-identified subject ID, COVID-19 status, age in years and sex. Where available, HLA class I and class II types were taken from metadata supplied by the sample provider and were not determined by assay-based typing. The investigation overall reported the following: Clinical and demographic metadata were provided uncurated, with the amount varying by source and participant.

Via the germline V gene (reference sequence), CDR1 is LNHNV and CDR2 YYDKDF. The CDR3 holds 15 amino acids from the cysteine to the phenylalanine. Of all the DNA, just the CDR3 is kept, 45 bases in frame from base 1. V was cut back by 0 bases and J by 10 bases, leaving a gap of 18 bases between them. Enrolling through a virtual design, the prospective study's participants ranged in age from roughly 18 to 95 years and lived across some 22 United States geographic areas. In the prospective study, cohorts were assigned on the basis of participant-reported clinical history obtained from a screening survey and a study questionnaire. ImmuneRACE Cohort 3 recovered participants were defined by two consecutive negative NP/OP PCR tests, healthcare professional clearance, or symptom resolution. In the prospective study, whole blood, serum and a nasopharyngeal or oropharyngeal swab were collected from each participant by mobile phlebotomists. Over a roughly 2-month period, participants in the prospective study had the option of providing additional blood draws and questionnaires. Blood samples from the prospective study were shipped frozen or at room temperature prior to DNA extraction.

The immunoSEQ Assay, a bias-controlled multiplex PCR, was used to amplify TCRbeta CDR3 regions from genomic DNA. The study's processing was this. Nucleated cell counts per sample were estimated from amplification of reference gene primers within the assay. To quantify the absolute abundance of each unique TCRbeta CDR3 rearrangement, sequence reads were collapsed and filtered. Productive Simpson clonality was computed per sample as the square root of Simpson's diversity index over productive rearrangements. The table comes from immuneACCESS by way of TCRdb, which keeps in-frame sequences with V and J called. Part of the clones is missing from these tables; in studies checked, under half for an unresolved V gene and the rest for unknown reasons. Clonal size and the V and J genes are those of that table, whereas D and trimming came from the DNA. Here the sample has some 510,000 clones; around 89% occur a single time. The top ten hold 1.5% to 2% of the sample.

On this clone: There is no known antigen for this receptor. Base qualities are not provided; no much larger clone lies one nucleotide away.

Recombination linked TRBV15 to TRBJ1-1; the D gene is perhaps TRBD1, on 5 matching bases. The clonotype originates from a woman aged 40 to 50 who had recovered from COVID-19. Sequences were obtained from PBMCs or T cells enriched from blood (not recorded which). The CDR3 region reads CATSRDDSRVAGAFF. The DNA sequence reads TGTGCCACCAGCAGAGATGACAGTAGGGTCGCCGGAGCTTTCTTT.